This passage covers 12 T cell receptor beta chains from one sample sequenced in a study of memory CD4+ T cells and cytomegalovirus serostatus. The sort gate was single viable CD3+CD4+CD8-CD45RO+ cells for memory CD4+ T cells. Clones were read by immunoSEQ multiplex PCR, and TCRdb kept only the in-frame ones, dropping some. The table shows about 57,000 clones, with 70% to 85% occurring only once. What was sequenced was memory CD4+ T cells from blood. These receptors all stem from an adult in good health and CMV-seronegative.

The chain employs TRBV14 and TRBJ1-1; D call uncertain. Germline CDR1 SGHDN, CDR2 FVKESK. This CDR3 has 12 residues. Trimming left V 2 bases short and J 7 bases short, with 8 bases between. The CDR3 is CASSQQWGEAFF. CDR3 bases: TGTGCCAGCAGCCAACAGTGGGGTGAAGCTTTCTTT.

This chain connects TRBV11-2 to TRBJ1-3, with TRBD1 as a possible D gene (5 bases). The germline gives CDR1 SGHAT, CDR2 FQNNGV. Trimming removed 6 bases at V and 0 bases at J, with 15 bases between. CDR3 length: 16 residues. The CDR3 nucleotides read TGTGCCAGCAGTCGTGACAGAACCACCTCTGGAAACACCATATATTTT. It translates to CASSRDRTTSGNTIYF.

In its sample, this clone was seen a few times. The V call is TRBV14, the J call TRBJ1-6; D ambiguous. The V end lost 0 bases, the J end lost 11 bases, and 5 bases lay between the germline ends. Germline CDR1 reads SGHDN; CDR2 reads FVKESK. This CDR3 is 12 amino acids long. CDR3 protein: CASSQDRPPLHF. The CDR3 coding sequence is TGTGCCAGCAGCCAAGATCGGCCACCCCTCCACTTT. The variable domain in full, with the rest retrieved from reference TRBV14 and TRBJ1-6, is EAGVTQFPSHSVIEKGQTVTLRCDPISGHDNLYWYRRVMGKEIKFLLHFVKESKQDESGMPNNRFLAERTGGTYSTLKVQPAELEDSGVYFCASSQDRPPLHFGNGTRLTVT.

Written as DNA, the CDR3 is TGTGCCAGCACCCAGTTCGGGAGCGCCGGTAGAGACTATGGCTACACCTTC. Translating it yields CASTQFGSAGRDYGYTF. The chain recombines TRBV5-6 with TRBJ1-2; no clear D. V lost 6 bases to trimming and J lost 3 bases, with 24 bases between them. Per the germline V gene, CDR1 is SGHDT and CDR2 is YYEEEE. CDR3 size: 17 residues.

The chain is built from TRBV7-8 and TRBJ2-1, with TRBD2 identical over 7 bases. With 4 bases clipped from V and 0 bases from J, the junction kept 12 bases outside the gene matches. The CDR3 extends over 18 amino acids. Germline values: CDR1 SGHVS, CDR2 FQNEAQ. CDR3 DNA: TGTGCCAGCAGCTCGGTCGCTAGCGGATTGAGCTCCTACAATGAGCAGTTCTTC. It specifies CASSSVASGLSSYNEQFF.

The chain links TRBV19 to TRBJ1-4; D is perhaps TRBD1 (5 bases). The CDR3 sequence is 16 residues long. The ends were cut back, 5 bases at V and 10 bases at J, with 23 bases in the middle. The germline gives CDR1 LNHDA, CDR2 SQIVND (reference sequence). In DNA, the CDR3 is TGTGCCAGTAGTGCCGGCACGGGGCAGACCTGGGGAAAACTGTTTTTT. Translating it yields CASSAGTGQTWGKLFF.

This sequence joins TRBV6-5 and TRBJ1-1, with D possibly TRBD1 on 5 matching bases. V was pared by 5 bases and J by 0 bases, with 10 bases between. This CDR3 has 14 residues. CDR1 is MNHEY, CDR2 SVGAGI, per germline. As DNA, the CDR3 is TGTGCCAGCAGTGAAAGACAGTTGAACACTGAAGCTTTCTTT. This encodes CASSERQLNTEAFF.

V gene TRBV4-1 combines with J gene TRBJ2-5, with 11 bases lining up with TRBD2. The CDR3 has 19 amino acids. The V segment lost 0 bases and the J segment 5 bases; nucleotides outside the gene matches: 14. Germline CDR1 reads MGHRA; CDR2 reads YSYEKL. The CDR3: CASSQEPTLASGRRETQYF. As DNA, the CDR3 is TGCGCCAGCAGCCAAGAGCCTACCTTGGCTAGCGGGAGGAGGGAGACCCAGTACTTC.

The chain uses TRBV2 and TRBJ2-3, with a possible D match to TRBD1 (6 bases). The V gene lost 4 bases and the J gene lost 2 bases, with 16 bases spanning the gap. Germline-derived CDR1 and CDR2 are SNHLY and FYNNEI. The CDR3 loop spans 16 amino acids. The DNA for the CDR3 is TGTGCCAGCAGTGGAACAGGGTTTCGGTACACAGATACGCAGTATTTT. Translation: CASSGTGFRYTDTQYF.

V is TRBV2 and J is TRBJ1-5, with D tentatively TRBD1 (6 bases). The V and J ends lost 6 bases and 1 base respectively, with 16 bases between them. The CDR3 runs to 16 residues. CDR1 and CDR2 from the germline V gene are SNHLY and FYNNEI. The DNA of the CDR3 is TGTGCCAGCAGACCCGGGGGCGGGGCGAGCAATCAGCCCCAGCATTTT. It yields the protein CASRPGGGASNQPQHF.

The chain links TRBV27 to TRBJ1-1, with D uncertain. CDR1 is MNHEY, CDR2 SMNVEV, per germline (reference sequence). The V and J ends lost 5 bases and 1 base respectively, with 11 bases between them. The CDR3 runs 14 residues. The CDR3 is CASSAWTENTEAFF. CDR3 DNA sequence: TGTGCCAGCAGTGCCTGGACGGAGAACACTGAAGCTTTCTTT.

This clone came up a few times. The rearrangement links TRBV2 to TRBJ2-7; D unresolved. V lost 11 bases and J 2 bases, leaving 7 bases between the germline ends. The CDR3 runs to 10 residues. The germline V gene encodes CDR1 SNHLY and CDR2 FYNNEI. CDR3 protein: CAAGTYEQYF. The CDR3 nucleotides read TGTGCCGCCGGAACCTACGAGCAGTACTTC.